This TCR delta chain was recovered during a study of γδ T cells in repeated Plasmodium falciparum infection. Broader study findings: Malian donors came from one small rural village, predominantly one ethnic group. Waves of new clonotype selection appeared after repeated controlled infections in Vdelta2-negative, largely Vdelta1+, gammadelta T cells. Over time and infection, Vgamma9/Vdelta2+ repertoires remained highly stable and polyclonal.

Sequencing covered both gamma and delta TCR chains per sample. TCRdb made new clone calls on the multiplex PCR reads using CATT. The repertoire has approximately 93,000 delta-chain clones, more than 0.85% of them found once; the top ten carry over 8.5%. Germline V gene data show CDR1 as GEAIGNYY and CDR2 as EKD. The CDR3 contains 18 residues. This clone was picked up a small number of times. Its antigen is undetermined. TCRdb's listed protein matches a much larger clone and diverges from this DNA's translation at residue 3, likely through a read error; the protein shown comes from the DNA. Vgamma9/Vdelta2+ and Vdelta2-negative gammadelta T cells were flow-sorted from PBMC for bulk sequencing.

The J gene is TRDJ1, the V gene TRDV2, with D tentatively TRDD3 (5 bases). The material sequenced was gamma-delta T cells from blood. The receptor was derived from a pool of human donors (malaria-infected and uninfected, not separated). The CDR3 nucleotides read TGTGCCAGTGACGCAGTTTTAGGTGTGGGATCGAACACCGATAAACTCATCTTT. It is translated as CASDAVLGVGSNTDKLIF.